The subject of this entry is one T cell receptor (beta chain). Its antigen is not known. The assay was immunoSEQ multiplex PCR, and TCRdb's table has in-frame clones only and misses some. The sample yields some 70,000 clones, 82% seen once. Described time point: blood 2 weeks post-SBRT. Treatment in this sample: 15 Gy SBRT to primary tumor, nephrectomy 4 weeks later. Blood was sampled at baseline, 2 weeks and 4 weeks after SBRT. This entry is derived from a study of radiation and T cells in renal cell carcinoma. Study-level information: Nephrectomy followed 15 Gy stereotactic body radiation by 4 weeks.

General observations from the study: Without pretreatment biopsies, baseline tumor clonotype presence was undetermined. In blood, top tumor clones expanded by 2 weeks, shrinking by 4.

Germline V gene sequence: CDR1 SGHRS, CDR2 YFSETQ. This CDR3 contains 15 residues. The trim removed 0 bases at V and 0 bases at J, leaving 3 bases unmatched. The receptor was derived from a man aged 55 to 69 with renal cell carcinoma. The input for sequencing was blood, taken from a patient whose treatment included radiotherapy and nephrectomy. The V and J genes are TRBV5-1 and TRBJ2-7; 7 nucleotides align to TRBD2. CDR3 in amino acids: CASSLASSGSYEQYF. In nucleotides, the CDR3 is TGCGCCAGCAGCTTGGCTTCTAGCGGCTCCTACGAGCAGTACTTC.